This is a list of T cell receptor beta chains from one sample in a study of blood T cell repertoires in COVID-19. This table comes from immunoSEQ multiplex PCR, and its TCRdb copy is limited to in-frame clones, with some not included. The data hold some 240,000 clones, with around 90% observed a single time. Material for sequencing was peripheral blood. The receptors were sampled from a man aged 60 to 75 with COVID-19, enrolled during active disease. CDR3s include the opening cysteine and the closing phenylalanine or tryptophan. The D gene is left open where the match is weak. Clone sizes are given selectively: once, few, many, or a class where the clone is expanded.

>NA|TRBV6-5|NA|TRBJ2-7
CASSPAGFSYEQYF
TGTGCCAGCAGTCCCGCAGGTTTCTCCTACGAGCAGTACTTC
>NA|TRBV5-4|TRBD1|TRBJ1-4
CASSLPGQGLEKLFF
TGTGCCAGCAGCTTGCCGGGACAGGGCCTTGAAAAACTGTTTTTT
>few|TRBV3-1/TRBV3-2|NA|TRBJ2-7
CASSHDRSYEQYF
TGTGCCAGCAGTCATGACAGGTCCTACGAGCAGTACTTC
>NA|TRBV7-9|NA|TRBJ1-2
CASISGSGSNPSYGYTF
TGTGCCAGCATTTCAGGTTCCGGGAGTAATCCGAGCTATGGCTACACCTTC
>NA|TRBV3-1/TRBV3-2|NA|TRBJ2-3
CASSPRGPDTQYF
TGTGCCAGCAGCCCGCGGGGGCCTGATACGCAGTATTTT
>NA|TRBV19|TRBD1|TRBJ1-5
CASSPRTGGDQPQHF
TGTGCCAGTAGTCCCCGGACAGGGGGCGATCAGCCCCAGCATTTT
>NA|TRBV29-1|TRBD1|TRBJ1-1
CSVERDSPEAFF
TGCAGCGTTGAGCGGGACAGTCCCGAAGCTTTCTTT
>NA|TRBV9|TRBD1|TRBJ2-3
CASSVGDREDTQYF
TGTGCCAGCAGCGTAGGGGACAGGGAAGATACGCAGTATTTT
>few|TRBV12-5|TRBD1|TRBJ2-7
CASGLGPRGTSSYEQYF
TGTGCTAGTGGTTTGGGACCCAGGGGGACAAGCTCCTACGAGCAGTACTTC
>NA|TRBV5-1|NA|TRBJ2-3
CASSLGGGWDTQYF
TGCGCCAGCAGCTTGGGAGGTGGATGGGATACGCAGTATTTT
>NA|TRBV5-8|NA|TRBJ2-3
CASSLPGVGTDTQYF
TGTGCCAGCAGCTTGCCAGGCGTTGGGACAGATACGCAGTATTTT
>NA|TRBV25-1|TRBD1|TRBJ2-7
CASSGQGWRNYEQYF
TGTGCCAGCAGTGGACAGGGATGGCGGAACTACGAGCAGTACTTC
>NA|TRBV6-5|NA|TRBJ1-2
CASSPLWEGYGYTF
TGTGCCAGCAGTCCCCTATGGGAGGGCTATGGCTACACCTTC
>NA|TRBV7-9|NA|TRBJ2-3
CASSSSTDTQYF
TGTGCCAGCAGCTCGAGCACAGATACGCAGTATTTT
>NA|TRBV15|NA|TRBJ2-3
CATRRELGTQYF
TGTGCCACCAGAAGAGAACTAGGTACGCAGTATTTT
>NA|TRBV4-1|NA|TRBJ1-1
CASSQAQNTEAFF
TGCGCCAGCAGCCAAGCCCAGAACACTGAAGCTTTCTTT
>NA|TRBV29-1|NA|TRBJ2-1
CSTTDYNEQFF
TGCAGCACCACAGATTACAATGAGCAGTTCTTC
>NA|TRBV5-1|TRBD1|TRBJ1-5
CASSAGTGGYSNQPQHF
TGCGCCAGCAGCGCCGGGACAGGGGGCTATAGCAATCAGCCCCAGCATTTT
>NA|TRBV5-1|TRBD2|TRBJ2-3
CASRPYSGSSTDTQYF
TGCGCCAGCAGACCTTATAGCGGGTCTAGCACAGATACGCAGTATTTT
>NA|TRBV27|TRBD1|TRBJ1-1
CASNLTGMLCTEAFF
TGTGCCAGCAACCTGACAGGGATGCTTTGCACTGAAGCTTTCTTT
>NA|TRBV12-3/TRBV12-4|NA|TRBJ2-5
CASSLEGETQYF
TGTGCCAGCAGTTTAGAGGGGGAGACCCAGTACTTC
>NA|TRBV7-3|TRBD1|TRBJ1-2
CASSQGTGLGYTF
TGTGCCAGCAGCCAAGGGACAGGGCTTGGCTACACCTTC
>NA|TRBV3-1/TRBV3-2|NA|TRBJ2-1
CASSFLQGYEQFF
TGTGCCAGCAGCTTTCTACAGGGATATGAGCAGTTCTTC
>NA|TRBV15|TRBD1|TRBJ1-5
CATSGQQGALQPQHF
TGTGCCACCAGCGGACAACAGGGGGCTCTTCAGCCCCAGCATTTT